This T cell receptor (beta chain) is drawn from a study of siplizumab effects on memory and regulatory T cells. Regarding the study as a whole: No functional test confirmed suppression by proliferating siplizumab-culture Tregs.

V was cut by 5 bases and J by 6 bases, with 13 bases left in between. The CDR3 extends over 13 amino acids. CDR1 is GTSNPN and CDR2 is SVGIG in the germline V gene (reference sequence). Details on this clone: As yet, its antigen is unknown.

The method was immunoSEQ multiplex PCR; TCRdb's version includes in-frame clones alone and lacks a portion of them. The sample lists 75,000 to 100,000 clones, roughly 94% occurring once. This receptor was identified in a human donor in good health. Source material: non-Treg CD4+ T cells sorted from blood. The chain carries TRBV30 and TRBJ2-2; a weak D match, TRBD1 (6 bases). This CDR3 is CAWSNTGSGELFF. CDR3 bases: TGTGCCTGGTCGAATACAGGGTCCGGGGAGCTGTTTTTT.